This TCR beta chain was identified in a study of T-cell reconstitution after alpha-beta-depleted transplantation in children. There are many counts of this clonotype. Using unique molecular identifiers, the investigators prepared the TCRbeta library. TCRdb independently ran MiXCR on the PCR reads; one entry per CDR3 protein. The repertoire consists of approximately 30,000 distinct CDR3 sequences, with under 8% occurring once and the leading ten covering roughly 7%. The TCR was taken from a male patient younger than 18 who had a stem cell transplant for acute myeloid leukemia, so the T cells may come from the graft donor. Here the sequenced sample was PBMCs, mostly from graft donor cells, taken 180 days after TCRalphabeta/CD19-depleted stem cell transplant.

CDR3 DNA sequence: TGTGCCAGCAGTTTTAGCGGCCCTAACTATGGCTACACCTTC. It translates to CASSFSGPNYGYTF. The gene calls are TRBV2 and TRBJ1-2; D is ambiguous. With 5 bases removed from V and 0 bases from J, the gap between germline ends came to 10 bases. CDR3 length: 14 residues. Germline V gene lookup returns CDR1 SNHLY and CDR2 FYNNEI.